Shown below are 27 T cell receptor beta chains from a single sample sequenced in a study of blood T cell repertoires in COVID-19. The method was immunoSEQ multiplex PCR; TCRdb's version includes in-frame clones alone and lacks a portion of them. The sample lists about 390,000 clones, 80% to 90% occurring once. Sample: peripheral blood. The receptors were sampled from a woman in her fifties or sixties with COVID-19, enrolled during active disease.

The chain is built from TRBV10-1 and TRBJ2-3, with D unresolved. Germline V gives CDR1 WNHNN, CDR2 SYGVQD (reference sequence). The CDR3 runs to 14 residues. The V end lost 1 base, the J end lost 1 base, and 6 bases lay between the germline ends. The CDR3 is CASSEYPGTDTQYF. The CDR3 bases are TGCGCCAGCAGTGAGTACCCAGGCACAGATACGCAGTATTTT.

The rearrangement links TRBV10-3 to TRBJ1-3; tentatively, D is TRBD1 (5 bases). CDR1 and CDR2 from the germline V gene are ENHRY and SYGVKD. V was pared by 6 bases and J by 4 bases, with 7 bases between. The CDR3 runs 12 residues. The CDR3 sequence is CAIRGPGNTIYF. DNA for the CDR3: TGTGCCATCAGGGGGCCCGGAAACACCATATATTTT.

In its sample, this clone was seen once. This chain joins TRBV5-1 and TRBJ1-2, with 8 bases fitting TRBD1. Looked up from germline, CDR1 is SGHRS and CDR2 is YFSETQ. The CDR3 consists of 17 residues. J gave up 4 bases and V 0 bases, and 11 bases lay outside the gene matches. The CDR3: CASSLEGRGRESYGYTF. The CDR3 coding sequence is TGCGCCAGCAGCTTGGAAGGCAGGGGGCGAGAGAGCTATGGCTACACCTTC.

The rearrangement joins TRBV3-1 (or the pseudogene TRBV3-2) to TRBJ2-1; 8 nucleotides agree with TRBD2. This CDR3 is built from 14 residues. The germline V gene has CDR1 LGHDT and CDR2 YNNKEL (reference sequence). V trimming: 7 bases; J trimming: 5 bases; junction bases outside the gene matches: 7. The CDR3 sequence is CASIRSGGDNEQFF. The DNA for the CDR3 is TGTGCCAGCATCCGAAGCGGGGGCGACAATGAGCAGTTCTTC.

The CDR3 loop is CASSLTAGVSTNEQFF. The DNA of the CDR3 is TGCGCCAGCAGCTTGACGGCAGGGGTGTCCACCAATGAGCAGTTCTTC. The chain has TRBV5-1 and TRBJ2-1; TRBD1 is a possible D gene (6 bases). Germline assignment: CDR1 SGHRS and CDR2 YFSETQ. This CDR3 is built from 16 residues. With 1 base removed from V and 6 bases from J, the gap between germline ends came to 17 bases. Variable domain in full (rest from reference TRBV5-1 and TRBJ2-1): KAGVTQTPRYLIKTRGQQVTLSCSPISGHRSVSWYQQTPGQGLQFLFEYFSETQRNKGNFPGRFSGRQFSNSRSEMNVSTLELGDSALYLCASSLTAGVSTNEQFFGPGTRLTVL.

This rearrangement joins TRBV20-1 to TRBJ2-5; D not certain. The germline CDR1 and CDR2 sequences are DFQATT and SNEGSKA (reference sequence). The V gene lost 2 bases and the J gene lost 1 base, with 2 bases spanning the gap. This CDR3 has 11 amino acids. CDR3 coding DNA: TGCAGTGCTAGACGCCAAGAGACCCAGTACTTC. Translation: CSARRQETQYF.

V and J are TRBV3-1 (or the pseudogene TRBV3-2) and TRBJ2-7; possible D gene TRBD2, 5 bases. Germline V CDR1 and CDR2: LGHDT, YNNKEL (reference sequence). Trimming took 4 bases from V and 5 from J, leaving 12 bases between them. The CDR3 is 13 amino acids. The CDR3 nucleotides are TGTGCCAGCAGCCCAAGTTCCGGGAACGAGCAGTACTTC. Its translation is CASSPSSGNEQYF.

J is TRBJ2-3 and V is TRBV2; weak D call: TRBD1 (6 bases). V was cut by 4 bases and J by 4 bases, with 12 bases left in between. The germline CDR1 and CDR2 sequences are SNHLY and FYNNEI. This CDR3 spans 14 amino acids. The CDR3 DNA sequence: TGTGCCAGCAGTGTTACAGGGAGATCAGATACGCAGTATTTT. Translated: CASSVTGRSDTQYF.

The rearrangement uses TRBV28 and TRBJ1-1, with TRBD1 as a possible D gene (6 bases). The V gene lost 10 bases and the J gene lost 1 base, with 10 bases spanning the gap. The CDR3 loop spans 12 amino acids. Germline CDR1 MDHEN, CDR2 SYDVKM. As DNA, the CDR3 is TGTGCCATCGGACAGCCGAACACTGAAGCTTTCTTT. Protein: CAIGQPNTEAFF.

V and J are TRBV19 and TRBJ1-6; perhaps TRBD1 as D (6 bases). Trimming removed 8 bases at V and 4 bases at J, with 12 bases between. This CDR3 has 14 amino acids. The germline gives CDR1 LNHDA, CDR2 SQIVND (reference sequence). Here the CDR3 DNA reads TGTGCCAGTGGGGCCACAGGGTATAATTCACCCCTCCACTTT. This codes for CASGATGYNSPLHF.

The rearrangement joins TRBV5-1 to TRBJ1-1; D is perhaps TRBD1 (5 bases). This CDR3 contains 16 residues. Trimming stripped 0 bases from V and 10 bases from J, with 22 bases between. CDR1 is SGHRS, CDR2 YFSETQ, per germline. The CDR3 DNA follows: TGCGCCAGCAGCTTGGTCTCGGGAGCGGCGGGACTATCAGCTTTCTTT. Encoded protein: CASSLVSGAAGLSAFF.

The CDR3 DNA reads TGCGCCAGCAGCTCCGGGACAGGGTTGGATGGCTACACCTTC. Translated: CASSSGTGLDGYTF. The chain links TRBV5-1 to TRBJ1-2, with 9 nucleotides matching TRBD1. CDR1 is SGHRS and CDR2 is YFSETQ in the germline V gene. This CDR3 comprises 14 residues. The trim removed 3 bases at V and 6 bases at J, leaving 6 bases unmatched.

The chain uses TRBV5-6 and TRBJ2-2; 8 nucleotides align to TRBD1. Germline assignment: CDR1 SGHDT and CDR2 YYEEEE. The J segment lost 7 bases and the V segment lost 0 bases, leaving 14 bases of the junction unmatched. The CDR3 loop spans 18 amino acids. For the CDR3, the DNA is TGTGCCAGCAGCTTGGATCTTGATGGACAGGGAGGAAGCGGGGAGCTGTTTTTT. Encoded protein: CASSLDLDGQGGSGELFF.

This clone appeared a single time. The chain employs TRBV7-2 and TRBJ1-1; D is unclear. V gave up 8 bases and J gave up 4 bases, with 14 bases separating them. The germline V gene encodes CDR1 SGHTA and CDR2 FQGNSA. CDR3 length: 13 amino acids. DNA of the CDR3: TGTGCCAGCGCCATCCTAAAGAGCACTGAAGCTTTCTTT. Amino acid sequence: CASAILKSTEAFF.

This chain uses TRBV5-1 with TRBJ1-1; D is perhaps TRBD1 (6 bases). Between the trimmed V and J ends, which lost 3 bases and 1 base, there was a span of 16 bases. CDR1 is SGHRS, CDR2 YFSETQ, per germline. The CDR3 extends over 16 amino acids. CDR3 loop: CASSWAPQGTNTEAFF. The CDR3 DNA reads TGCGCCAGCAGCTGGGCCCCCCAGGGGACGAACACTGAAGCTTTCTTT.

This rearrangement joins TRBV19 to TRBJ1-5; TRBD1 might be the D (6 bases). Germline V gene lookup returns CDR1 LNHDA and CDR2 SQIVND (reference sequence). The V gene lost 1 base and the J gene lost 4 bases, with 14 bases spanning the gap. There are 16 residues in the CDR3. In DNA, the CDR3 is TGTGCCAGTAGTATAGTTGGTAGGACAGATAATCAGCCCCAGCATTTT. Its translation: CASSIVGRTDNQPQHF. The full variable domain, rest sourced from reference TRBV19 and TRBJ1-5, is DGGITQSPKYLFRKEGQNVTLSCEQNLNHDAMYWYRQDPGQGLRLIYYSQIVNDFQKGDIAEGYSVSREKKESFPLTVTSAQKNPTAFYLCASSIVGRTDNQPQHFGDGTRLSIL.

The V and J genes are TRBV19 and TRBJ2-5, with a tentative D call TRBD2 (6 bases). The germline gives CDR1 LNHDA, CDR2 SQIVND (reference sequence). V was pared by 1 base and J by 5 bases, with 11 bases between. The CDR3 is 14 amino acids. The DNA of the CDR3 is TGTGCCAGTAGTATAGGGAGGGGTCGCGAGACCCAGTACTTC. Translated, it gives CASSIGRGRETQYF.

The J gene is TRBJ2-3, the V gene TRBV28; TRBD2 matches 11 bases. The CDR3 has 17 amino acids. In germline, CDR1 is MDHEN, CDR2 SYDVKM. V lost 6 bases and J lost 6; bases outside the gene matches: 14. In nucleotides, the CDR3 is TGTGCCAGCAGCGACGCTCTACTAGCGGGGGTCGCGGATACGCAGTATTTT. Translation gives CASSDALLAGVADTQYF.

The V and J genes are TRBV7-2 and TRBJ2-5, with D uncertain. The germline V gene has CDR1 SGHTA and CDR2 FQGNSA. The length of the CDR3 is 14 residues. V was pared by 2 bases and J by 4 bases, with 11 bases between. The chain's CDR3 is CASSLIHLLETQYF. DNA for the CDR3: TGTGCCAGCAGCTTAATACACCTCCTAGAGACCCAGTACTTC. Complete variable domain (other parts from reference TRBV7-2 and TRBJ2-5): GAGVSQSPSNKVTEKGKDVELRCDPISGHTALYWYRQSLGQGLEFLIYFQGNSAPDKSGLPSDRFSAERTGGSVSTLTIQRTQQEDSAVYLCASSLIHLLETQYFGPGTRLLVL.

The V call is TRBV18, the J call TRBJ1-4; TRBD1 matches at 10 bases. Germline V lookup: CDR1 KGHSH, CDR2 LQKENI. The trim removed 5 bases at V and 8 bases at J, leaving 8 bases unmatched. This CDR3 is 15 amino acids long. CDR3 region: CASSSRQGAREKLFF. In nucleotides, the CDR3 is TGTGCCAGCTCATCCCGACAGGGGGCGAGAGAAAAACTGTTTTTT.

This clone appeared a single time. Other DNA variants within this sample encode the same CDR3. The chain is built from TRBV4-1 and TRBJ2-5; 10 bases line up with TRBD2. The germline V gene has CDR1 MGHRA and CDR2 YSYEKL. V gave up 1 base and J gave up 7 bases; unmatched junction bases: 3. CDR3 length equals 14 residues. DNA for the CDR3: TGCGCCAGCAGCCAAGGGTTAGCGGGAGGGACCCAGTACTTC. Residues: CASSQGLAGGTQYF.

This chain joins TRBV19 and TRBJ2-3, with a possible D match to TRBD2 (6 bases). The ends were cut back, 3 bases at V and 0 bases at J, with 13 bases in the middle. Germline V CDR1 and CDR2: LNHDA, SQIVND (reference sequence). This CDR3 is 16 amino acids long. For the CDR3, the DNA is TGTGCCAGTAGTATTTGGCTAGCGAGTAGCACAGATACGCAGTATTTT. This sequence encodes CASSIWLASSTDTQYF.

V usage is TRBV4-1 and J usage is TRBJ1-3; no clear D. CDR3 length: 16 amino acids. Germline CDR1 MGHRA, CDR2 YSYEKL. Trimming stripped 4 bases from V and 0 bases from J, with 13 bases between. The CDR3 loop reads CASSLQTVSSGNTIYF. CDR3 sequence (DNA): TGCGCCAGCAGCCTACAGACGGTGAGCTCTGGAAACACCATATATTTT.

The CDR3 region is CASSFYYEQYF. The CDR3 DNA is TGTGCCAGCAGCTTTTACTACGAGCAGTACTTC. The chain uses TRBV11-2 and TRBJ2-7; D unresolved. Germline CDR1 and CDR2: SGHAT and FQNNGV. Trimming removed 3 bases at V and 3 bases at J, with 3 bases between. This CDR3 is 11 amino acids long.

DNA of the CDR3: TGTGCCAGCAACCCGGGACAGCGTCATGAAAAACTGTTTTTT. Its protein product is CASNPGQRHEKLFF. The rearrangement uses TRBV6-2 or TRBV6-3 and TRBJ1-4, with 7 bases identical to TRBD1. Germline V lookup: CDR1 MNHEY, CDR2 SVGEGT. Trimming cost V 7 bases and J 6 bases; bases outside gene matches: 8. This CDR3 has 14 residues.

This clone was seen a single time. The V and J genes are TRBV2 and TRBJ1-6, with no clear D. V shed 6 bases and J shed 10 bases, with 16 bases lying between them. This CDR3 has 14 residues. Germline CDR1 is SNHLY and CDR2 is FYNNEI. The CDR3 is CASRPSREGSPLHF. The CDR3 DNA reads as TGTGCCAGCAGACCTTCGAGGGAAGGATCACCCCTCCACTTT. The whole variable domain, filled in from reference TRBV2 and TRBJ1-6, reads EPEVTQTPSHQVTQMGQEVILRCVPISNHLYFYWYRQILGQKVEFLVSFYNNEISEKSEIFDDQFSVERPDGSNFTLKIRSTKLEDSAMYFCASRPSREGSPLHFGNGTRLTVT.

V is TRBV25-1 and J is TRBJ1-3; possibly TRBD1 for D (6 bases). CDR3 length: 13 residues. Germline values: CDR1 MGHDK, CDR2 SYGVNS. The ends were cut back, 6 bases at V and 3 bases at J, with 9 bases in the middle. CDR3 sequence: CASRGDIGNTIYF. CDR3 bases: TGTGCCAGCAGGGGGGACATTGGAAACACCATATATTTT.